A selection of T cell receptor beta chains follows, all from one sample in a study of control samples from healthy donors and cancer patients. Repertoires were generated with immunoSEQ multiplex PCR, while TCRdb's copy carries only in-frame clones and drops some. The sample holds fewer than 200,000 clones, about 93% seen once. Sequencing was done on a sample of blood. The source is a man between 18 and 29 years old in good health. CDR3s include the opening cysteine and the closing phenylalanine or tryptophan. The order of the fields is clone size, D gene, CDR3 length, V gene, J gene, CDR3 protein, CDR3 DNA. D genes are given only for firm matches. Rows may omit the clone size; those that give it use once, few, many or a size class.

clone_size: -
d_call: TRBD1
cdr3_length: 16
v_call: TRBV6-5
j_call: TRBJ1-2
cdr3_aa: CASSYSVSGGAYGYTF
cdr3_nt: TGTGCCAGCAGTTACTCGGTGTCAGGGGGTGCCTATGGCTACACCTTC

clone_size: -
d_call: -
cdr3_length: 17
v_call: TRBV27
j_call: TRBJ2-6
cdr3_aa: CASSLSLSNSGANVLTF
cdr3_nt: TGTGCCAGCAGTTTATCGCTTTCCAACTCTGGGGCCAACGTCCTGACTTTC

clone_size: -
d_call: TRBD1
cdr3_length: 14
v_call: TRBV30
j_call: TRBJ1-1
cdr3_aa: CAWSMTGGMAEAFF
cdr3_nt: TGTGCCTGGAGTATGACAGGGGGCATGGCTGAAGCTTTCTTT

clone_size: -
d_call: TRBD1
cdr3_length: 16
v_call: TRBV5-6
j_call: TRBJ2-3
cdr3_aa: CASSSTTGALTDTQYF
cdr3_nt: TGTGCCAGCAGCTCAACGACAGGGGCCCTCACAGATACGCAGTATTTT

clone_size: -
d_call: -
cdr3_length: 15
v_call: TRBV5-8
j_call: TRBJ2-3
cdr3_aa: CASSLRGVITDTQYF
cdr3_nt: TGTGCCAGCAGCTTGAGAGGCGTTATCACAGATACGCAGTATTTT

clone_size: once
d_call: -
cdr3_length: 15
v_call: TRBV7-2
j_call: TRBJ1-5
cdr3_aa: CASSLVAVLGGPQHF
cdr3_nt: TGTGCCAGCAGCTTAGTCGCCGTGCTGGGTGGACCCCAGCATTTT

clone_size: -
d_call: TRBD1
cdr3_length: 15
v_call: TRBV5-1
j_call: TRBJ2-2
cdr3_aa: CASSFGTANTGELFF
cdr3_nt: TGCGCCAGCAGCTTCGGGACAGCGAACACCGGGGAGCTGTTTTTT

clone_size: -
d_call: -
cdr3_length: 15
v_call: TRBV6-1
j_call: TRBJ1-6
cdr3_aa: CASSEELPYNSPLHF
cdr3_nt: TGTGCCAGCAGTGAGGAGCTTCCCTATAATTCACCCCTCCACTTT

clone_size: -
d_call: TRBD1
cdr3_length: 15
v_call: TRBV5-6
j_call: TRBJ1-5
cdr3_aa: CASSSWGTGNQPQHF
cdr3_nt: TGTGCCAGCAGCTCCTGGGGGACAGGCAATCAGCCCCAGCATTTT

clone_size: -
d_call: TRBD2
cdr3_length: 14
v_call: TRBV7-3
j_call: TRBJ2-3
cdr3_aa: CASSLAGGTDTQYF
cdr3_nt: TGTGCCAGCAGCTTAGCGGGGGGCACAGATACGCAGTATTTT

clone_size: once
d_call: -
cdr3_length: 15
v_call: TRBV27
j_call: TRBJ2-1
cdr3_aa: CASSLAGASHNEQFF
cdr3_nt: TGTGCCAGCAGTTTAGCGGGGGCCAGCCACAATGAGCAGTTCTTC

clone_size: once
d_call: -
cdr3_length: 15
v_call: TRBV3-1/TRBV3-2
j_call: TRBJ1-3
cdr3_aa: CASTQQVASGNTIYF
cdr3_nt: TGTGCCAGCACCCAACAGGTCGCCTCTGGAAACACCATATATTTT

clone_size: -
d_call: -
cdr3_length: 18
v_call: TRBV24-1
j_call: TRBJ2-5
cdr3_aa: CATSDPSRGGVVGETQYF
cdr3_nt: TGTGCCACCAGTGATCCCTCCCGAGGGGGGGTAGTGGGAGAGACCCAGTACTTC

clone_size: -
d_call: TRBD1
cdr3_length: 15
v_call: TRBV18
j_call: TRBJ1-4
cdr3_aa: CASSLTTGSNEKLFF
cdr3_nt: TGTGCCAGCTCACTCACGACAGGGTCTAATGAAAAACTGTTTTTT

clone_size: -
d_call: TRBD2
cdr3_length: 14
v_call: TRBV6-5
j_call: TRBJ2-1
cdr3_aa: CASTASGTSGVQFF
cdr3_nt: TGTGCCAGCACCGCCTCCGGGACTAGCGGGGTGCAGTTCTTC

clone_size: -
d_call: -
cdr3_length: 14
v_call: TRBV6-2/TRBV6-3
j_call: TRBJ1-1
cdr3_aa: CASSYSRSVTEAFF
cdr3_nt: TGTGCCAGCAGTTACTCCCGGAGTGTCACTGAAGCTTTCTTT